This passage covers 2 T cell receptor beta chains from one sample sequenced in a study of blood T cells in healthy people across ages. Together with a sample-barcoded 5' primer, a J-beta primer mix was included in a second PCR lasting roughly 6 to 12 cycles. Each CDR3 protein is one row after TCRdb ran MiXCR on the 5' RACE reads. The sample consists of about 630,000 distinct CDR3 sequences, around 21% of them appearing once. Material for sequencing was blood. All receptors derive from a man between 65 and 85 years old in good health.

The chain joins TRBV19 to TRBJ2-2; unclear D gene. Germline V gives CDR1 LNHDA, CDR2 SQIVND (reference sequence). The length of the CDR3 is 14 residues. The V end lost 0 bases, the J end lost 5 bases, and 7 bases lay between the germline ends. The CDR3 coding sequence is TGTGCCAGTAGTATAGATCGAGGAACCGGGGAGCTGTTTTTT. Its translation: CASSIDRGTGELFF.

The V and J genes are TRBV10-3 and TRBJ2-5; the D call may be TRBD1 or TRBD2 (5 bases each). The J call is uncertain, as TRBJ2-1 better fits the DNA end. Germline values: CDR1 ENHRY, CDR2 SYGVKD. The CDR3 totals 14 residues. The CDR3 DNA reads TGTGCCATCAGTGCTTCGGGACCTAACAATGAGCAGTTCTTC. It codes for CAISASGPNNEQFF.